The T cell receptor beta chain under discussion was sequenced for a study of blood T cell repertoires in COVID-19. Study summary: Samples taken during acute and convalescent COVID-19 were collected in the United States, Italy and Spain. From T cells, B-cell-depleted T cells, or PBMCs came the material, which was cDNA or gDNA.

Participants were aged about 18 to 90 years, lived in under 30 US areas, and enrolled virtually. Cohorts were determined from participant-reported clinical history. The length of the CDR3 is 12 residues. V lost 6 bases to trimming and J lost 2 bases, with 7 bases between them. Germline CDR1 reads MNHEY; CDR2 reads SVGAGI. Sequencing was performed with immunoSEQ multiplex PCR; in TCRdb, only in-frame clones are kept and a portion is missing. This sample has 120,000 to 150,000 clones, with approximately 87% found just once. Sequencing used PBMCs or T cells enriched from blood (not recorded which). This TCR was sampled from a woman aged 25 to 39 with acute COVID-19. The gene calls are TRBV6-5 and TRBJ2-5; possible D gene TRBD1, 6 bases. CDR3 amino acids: CASSGQQETQYF. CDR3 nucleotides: TGTGCCAGCAGCGGACAGCAAGAGACCCAGTACTTC.